This T cell receptor (beta chain) was obtained from a study of T cell responses to AZD1222 COVID-19 vaccine. The protocol was immunoSEQ multiplex PCR, while the TCRdb copy is restricted to in-frame clones and leaves out a portion. The sample holds about 140,000 clones, more than 75% seen once. The CDR3 loop spans 15 amino acids. Trimming cost V 7 bases and J 5 bases; bases outside gene matches: 9. Germline CDR1 and CDR2: SNHLY and FYNNEI. V gene TRBV2 combines with J gene TRBJ2-2; 8 bases match TRBD2. The receptor was isolated from an adult who received the AZD1222 COVID-19 vaccine. Sequencing used peripheral blood, obtained 28 days after the second AZD1222 dose. The CDR3 loop is CASKSGLGGTGELFF. DNA for the CDR3: TGTGCCAGCAAATCGGGACTAGGGGGTACCGGGGAGCTGTTTTTT.